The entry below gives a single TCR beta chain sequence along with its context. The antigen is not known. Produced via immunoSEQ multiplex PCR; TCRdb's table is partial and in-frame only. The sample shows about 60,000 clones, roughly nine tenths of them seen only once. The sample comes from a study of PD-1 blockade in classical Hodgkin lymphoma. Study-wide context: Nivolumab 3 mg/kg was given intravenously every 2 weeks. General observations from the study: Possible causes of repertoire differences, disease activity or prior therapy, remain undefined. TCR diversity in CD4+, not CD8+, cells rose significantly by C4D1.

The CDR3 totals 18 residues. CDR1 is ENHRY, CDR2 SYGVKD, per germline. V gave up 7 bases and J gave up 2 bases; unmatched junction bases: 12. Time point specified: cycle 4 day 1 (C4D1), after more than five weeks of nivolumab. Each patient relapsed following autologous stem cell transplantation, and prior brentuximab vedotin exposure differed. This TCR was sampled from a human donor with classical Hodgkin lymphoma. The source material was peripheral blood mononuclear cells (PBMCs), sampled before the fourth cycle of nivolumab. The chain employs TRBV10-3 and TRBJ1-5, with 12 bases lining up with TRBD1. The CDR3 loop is CAITGTGGGYKGNQPQHF. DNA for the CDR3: TGTGCCATCACCGGGACAGGGGGCGGATATAAGGGCAATCAGCCCCAGCATTTT.